Listed below are T cell receptor beta chains from one sample, sequenced in a study of CXCR3-negative and CXCR3-positive naive CD8 T cells. TCRdb reprocessed the 5' RACE reads and reports one entry per CDR3 protein, with no DNA. This sample's table has more than 100,000 distinct CDR3 sequences. What was sequenced was naive CXCR3+ CD8+ T cells from blood. Every receptor here comes from a human donor in good health. Some clones in this sample may be carry-over from other donors' samples. CDR3s include the opening cysteine and the closing phenylalanine or tryptophan.

CAWSVKGKVNTEAFF	TRBV30	TRBJ1-1
CASSPLAGGPYEQYF	TRBV4-3	TRBJ2-7
CASSVGPSGAYEQYF	TRBV9	TRBJ2-7
CASSSVYLSSYEQYF	TRBV28	TRBJ2-7
CASSFAGEAFF	TRBV7-2	TRBJ1-1
CATSRGFGTGELFF	TRBV15	TRBJ2-2
CASSLGPGGNVGYTF	TRBV11-1	TRBJ1-2
CASSSLWGDAAKADTQYF	TRBV7-8	TRBJ2-3
CASSLAPSGPYNEQFF	TRBV5-1	TRBJ2-1
CASSLSQGRTDTQYF	TRBV12-3/TRBV12-4	TRBJ2-3
CAINIVDTQYF	TRBV10-3	TRBJ2-3
CASSFPERGSYEQYF	TRBV7-3	TRBJ2-7
CASSIGTSGSTLFF	TRBV19	TRBJ2-1
CASRAGQGGTDTQYF	TRBV28	TRBJ2-3
CASSVGQLDNEQFF	TRBV27	TRBJ2-1
CASSRAGALYNEQFF	TRBV28	TRBJ2-1
CASSLFPQGRYEQYF	TRBV28	TRBJ2-7
CASTPTPGLSDFKEQFF	TRBV7-2	TRBJ2-1
CASSLSGGHYEQYF	TRBV7-9	TRBJ2-7
CSARSGSSQFF	TRBV20-1	TRBJ2-1
CATSRDGNDYEQYF	TRBV15	TRBJ2-7
CTSSSQDSYEQYF	TRBV6-1	TRBJ2-7
CASEPGQGARDTQYF	TRBV5-1	TRBJ2-3
CSADSGTAYNEQFF	TRBV20-1	TRBJ2-1
CASSPRLDLGQYF	TRBV11-2	TRBJ2-7